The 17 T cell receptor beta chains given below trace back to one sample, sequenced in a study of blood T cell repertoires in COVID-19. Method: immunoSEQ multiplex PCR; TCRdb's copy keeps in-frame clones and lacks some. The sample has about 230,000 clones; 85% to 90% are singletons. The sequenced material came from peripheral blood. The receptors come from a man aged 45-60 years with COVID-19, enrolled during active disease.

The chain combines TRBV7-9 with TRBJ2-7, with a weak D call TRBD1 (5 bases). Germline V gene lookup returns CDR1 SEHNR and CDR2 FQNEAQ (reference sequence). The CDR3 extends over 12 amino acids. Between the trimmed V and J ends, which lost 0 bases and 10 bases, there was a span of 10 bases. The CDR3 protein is CASSLAGQGQYF. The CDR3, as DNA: TGTGCCAGCAGCTTAGCAGGGCAGGGACAGTACTTC.

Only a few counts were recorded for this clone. The CDR3 spells CASSVGIAGGTDTQYF. CDR3 in DNA: TGTGCCAGCAGCGTAGGGATAGCGGGAGGGACAGATACGCAGTATTTT. The J gene is TRBJ2-3, the V gene TRBV9, with 11 nucleotides matching TRBD2. CDR1 and CDR2 from the germline V gene are SGDLS and YYNGEE. V trimming: 0 bases; J trimming: 3 bases; junction bases outside the gene matches: 3. The CDR3 contains 16 residues.

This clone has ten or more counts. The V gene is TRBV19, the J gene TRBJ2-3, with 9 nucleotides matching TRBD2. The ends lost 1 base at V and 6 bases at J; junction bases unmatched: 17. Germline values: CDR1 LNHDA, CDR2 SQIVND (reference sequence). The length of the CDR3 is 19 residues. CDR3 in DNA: TGTGCCAGTAGTATAGCCCATACGACTAGCGGATGGGGGATTGATACGCAGTATTTT. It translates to CASSIAHTTSGWGIDTQYF.

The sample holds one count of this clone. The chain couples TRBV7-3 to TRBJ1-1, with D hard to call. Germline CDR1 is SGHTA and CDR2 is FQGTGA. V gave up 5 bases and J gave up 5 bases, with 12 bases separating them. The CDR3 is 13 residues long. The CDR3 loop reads CASSQESWTEAFF. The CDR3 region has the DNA TGTGCCAGCAGCCAGGAATCGTGGACTGAAGCTTTCTTT.

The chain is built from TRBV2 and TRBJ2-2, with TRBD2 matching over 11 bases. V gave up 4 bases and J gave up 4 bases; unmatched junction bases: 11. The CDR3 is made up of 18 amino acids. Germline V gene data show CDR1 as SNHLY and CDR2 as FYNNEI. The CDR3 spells CASSGVRLAGGSTGELFF. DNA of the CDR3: TGTGCCAGCAGTGGAGTTCGTCTAGCGGGAGGCAGCACCGGGGAGCTGTTTTTT.

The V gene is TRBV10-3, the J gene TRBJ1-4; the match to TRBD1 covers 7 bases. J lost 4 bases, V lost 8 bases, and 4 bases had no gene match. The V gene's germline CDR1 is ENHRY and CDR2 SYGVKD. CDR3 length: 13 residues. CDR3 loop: CAIGDSLNEKLFF. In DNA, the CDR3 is TGTGCCATCGGGGACAGCCTTAATGAAAAACTGTTTTTT.

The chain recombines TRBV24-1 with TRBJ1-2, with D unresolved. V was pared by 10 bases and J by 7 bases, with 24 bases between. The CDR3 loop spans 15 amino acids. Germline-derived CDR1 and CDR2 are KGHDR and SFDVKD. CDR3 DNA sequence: TGTGCCACTTTACCCCTAGGCTTCGAAACCCCTGGCTACACCTTC. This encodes CATLPLGFETPGYTF.

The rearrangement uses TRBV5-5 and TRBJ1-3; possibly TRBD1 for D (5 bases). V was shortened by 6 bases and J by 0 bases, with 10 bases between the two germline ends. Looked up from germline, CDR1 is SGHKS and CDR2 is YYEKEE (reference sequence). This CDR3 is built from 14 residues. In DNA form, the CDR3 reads TGTGCCAGCACCCGGGGGAGCTCTGGAAACACCATATATTTT. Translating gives CASTRGSSGNTIYF.

The chain's CDR3 is CAISDKFQGRAREQYF. The CDR3 DNA reads as TGTGCCATCAGTGATAAATTCCAGGGGCGGGCCCGCGAGCAGTACTTC. The J gene is TRBJ2-7, the V gene TRBV10-3; D may be TRBD1 (6 bases). Per the germline V gene, CDR1 is ENHRY and CDR2 is SYGVKD. The CDR3 runs 16 residues. V lost 3 bases and J 6 bases, leaving 21 bases between the germline ends.

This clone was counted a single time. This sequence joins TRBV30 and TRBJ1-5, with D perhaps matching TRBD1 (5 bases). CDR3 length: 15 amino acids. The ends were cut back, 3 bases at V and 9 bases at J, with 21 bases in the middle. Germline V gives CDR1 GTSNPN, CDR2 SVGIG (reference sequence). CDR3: CAWRQRGTAGSPQHF. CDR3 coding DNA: TGTGCCTGGAGACAACGGGGGACGGCGGGATCGCCCCAGCATTTT.

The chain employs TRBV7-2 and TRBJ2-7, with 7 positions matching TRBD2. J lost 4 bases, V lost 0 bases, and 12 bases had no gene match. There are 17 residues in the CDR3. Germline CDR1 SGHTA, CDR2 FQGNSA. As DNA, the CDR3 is TGTGCCAGCAGCTTAGCGCTCTCGGCGGGGGTTGGTTACGAGCAGTACTTC. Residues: CASSLALSAGVGYEQYF.

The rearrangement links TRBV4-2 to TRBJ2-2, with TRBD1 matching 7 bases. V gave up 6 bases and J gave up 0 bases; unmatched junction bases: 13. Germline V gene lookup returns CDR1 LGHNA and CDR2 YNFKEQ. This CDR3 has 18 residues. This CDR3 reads CASSTRDRSITNTGELFF. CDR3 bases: TGTGCCAGCAGTACCCGGGACAGATCAATTACGAACACCGGGGAGCTGTTTTTT.

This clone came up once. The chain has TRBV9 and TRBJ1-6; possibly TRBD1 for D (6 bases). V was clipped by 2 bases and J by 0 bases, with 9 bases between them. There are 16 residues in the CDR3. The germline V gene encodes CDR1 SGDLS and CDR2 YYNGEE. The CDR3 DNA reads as TGTGCCAGCAGCGTCACAGGGAGCTCCTATAATTCACCCCTCCACTTT. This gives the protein CASSVTGSSYNSPLHF. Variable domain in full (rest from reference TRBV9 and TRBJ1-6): DSGVTQTPKHLITATGQRVTLRCSPRSGDLSVYWYQQSLDQGLQFLIQYYNGEERAKGNILERFSAQQFPDLHSELNLSSLELGDSALYFCASSVTGSSYNSPLHFGNGTRLTVT.

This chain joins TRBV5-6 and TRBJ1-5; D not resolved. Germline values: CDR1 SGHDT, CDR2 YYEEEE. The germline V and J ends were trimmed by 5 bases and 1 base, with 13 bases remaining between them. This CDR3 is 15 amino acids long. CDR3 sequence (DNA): TGTGCCAGCAGAAGGCGGGGATCGAGCAATCAGCCCCAGCATTTT. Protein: CASRRRGSSNQPQHF. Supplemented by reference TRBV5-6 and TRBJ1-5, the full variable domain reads DAGVTQSPTHLIKTRGQQVTLRCSPKSGHDTVSWYQQALGQGPQFIFQYYEEEERQRGNFPDRFSGHQFPNYSSELNVNALLLGDSALYLCASRRRGSSNQPQHFGDGTRLSIL.

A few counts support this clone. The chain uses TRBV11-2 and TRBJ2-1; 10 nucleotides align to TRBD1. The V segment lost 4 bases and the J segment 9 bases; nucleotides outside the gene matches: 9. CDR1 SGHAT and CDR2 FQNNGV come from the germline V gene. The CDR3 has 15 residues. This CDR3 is CASSSLRGDRGEQFF. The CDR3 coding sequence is TGTGCCAGCAGCTCCCTTAGAGGGGACAGGGGTGAGCAGTTCTTC.

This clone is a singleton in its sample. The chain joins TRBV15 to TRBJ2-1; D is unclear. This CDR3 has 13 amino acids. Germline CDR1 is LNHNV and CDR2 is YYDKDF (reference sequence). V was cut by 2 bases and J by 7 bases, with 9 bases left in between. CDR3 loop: CATSRRVENEQFF. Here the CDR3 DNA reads TGTGCCACCAGCAGACGAGTAGAAAATGAGCAGTTCTTC.

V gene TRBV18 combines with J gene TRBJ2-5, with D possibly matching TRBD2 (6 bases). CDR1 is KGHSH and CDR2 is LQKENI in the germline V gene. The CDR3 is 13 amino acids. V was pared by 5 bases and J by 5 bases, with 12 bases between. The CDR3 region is CASSREEGETQYF. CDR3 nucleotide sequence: TGTGCCAGCTCAAGGGAGGAGGGGGAGACCCAGTACTTC. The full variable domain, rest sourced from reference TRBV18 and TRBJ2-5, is NAGVMQNPRHLVRRRGQEARLRCSPMKGHSHVYWYRQLPEEGLKFMVYLQKENIIDESGMPKERFSAEFPKEGPSILRIQQVVRGDSAAYFCASSREEGETQYFGPGTRLLVL.